These T cell receptor beta chains were read from a single sample in a study of T cells in Graves' hyperthyroidism and ophthalmopathy. MiXCR, run by TCRdb on the multiplex PCR reads, gives a single entry per CDR3 protein. Found here are fewer than 650,000 distinct CDR3 sequences, 13% to 15% of them singletons; the top ten hold roughly 6.9%. The sequenced sample was blood. The receptors here all came from a woman between 18 and 29 years old with Graves' ophthalmopathy. CDR3s include the opening cysteine and the closing phenylalanine or tryptophan. D genes are given only for firm matches. Clone size is stated in some rows and not others, as once, few, many or a class when expanded.

size	V	length	D	J	CDR3	DNA
many	TRBV5-8	13	.	TRBJ2-5	CASSFYERETQYF	TGTGCCAGCAGCTTCTACGAGCGTGAGACCCAGTACTTC
.	TRBV4-2	15	.	TRBJ1-4	CASSQEGGTNEKLFF	TGTGCCAGCAGCCAAGAGGGGGGAACTAATGAAAAACTGTTTTTT
many	TRBV6-1	14	TRBD2	TRBJ2-7	CASSYEREGYEQYF	TGTGCCAGCAGTTACGAGCGGGAGGGCTACGAGCAGTACTTC
.	TRBV19	17	TRBD2	TRBJ2-2	CASRTPLAGLNTGELFF	TGTGCCAGTAGGACTCCCTTAGCGGGTCTCAACACCGGGGAGCTGTTTTTT
many	TRBV11-2	17	.	TRBJ2-1	CASSGEGGGGSYNEQFF	TGTGCCAGCAGCGGTGAGGGCGGAGGAGGCTCCTACAATGAGCAGTTCTTC
many	TRBV2	14	.	TRBJ1-4	CASSVQVAQEKLFF	TGTGCCAGCAGTGTCCAGGTCGCTCAAGAAAAACTGTTTTTT
many	TRBV7-9	14	.	TRBJ2-2	CASSLFIDTGELFF	TGTGCCAGCAGCTTATTCATTGACACCGGGGAGCTGTTTTTT
many	TRBV12-3/TRBV12-4	14	.	TRBJ1-2	CASSLTGGNYGYTF	TGTGCCAGCAGTTTAACCGGTGGAAACTATGGCTACACCTTC
many	TRBV27	14	.	TRBJ2-7	CASSLKAGLYEQYF	TGTGCCAGCAGTTTAAAGGCAGGGCTTTACGAGCAGTACTTC
.	TRBV27	14	.	TRBJ1-6	CASSGGIYNSPLHF	TGTGCCAGCAGTGGAGGGATATATAATTCACCCCTCCACTTT
many	TRBV7-2	18	TRBD2	TRBJ2-1	CASSLRRFTGRLYNEQFF	TGTGCCAGCAGCTTGAGGAGGTTTACCGGGAGGTTATACAATGAGCAGTTCTTC
many	TRBV7-9	16	.	TRBJ1-4	CASSLEWGSDNEKLFF	TGTGCCAGCAGCTTAGAGTGGGGGTCGGATAATGAAAAACTGTTTTTT
.	TRBV19	13	TRBD1	TRBJ2-7	CASSIGTGGEQYF	TGTGCCAGTAGTATAGGGACAGGCGGCGAGCAGTACTTC
.	TRBV12-5	20	.	TRBJ2-6	CASGLPIWSGPIPGANVLTF	TGTGCTAGTGGTTTGCCCATCTGGAGCGGGCCAATCCCTGGGGCCAACGTCCTGACTTTC
many	TRBV6-1	13	.	TRBJ1-1	CASRRQLNTEAFF	TGTGCCAGCAGGCGACAGTTAAACACTGAAGCTTTCTTT
many	TRBV28	14	TRBD1	TRBJ1-2	CASSIQGGVNGYTF	TGTGCCAGCAGCATACAGGGGGGTGTGAATGGCTACACCTTC